This T cell receptor beta chain was observed in a study of human T cells and chemical hapten exposure. Extraction of total RNA was performed on unfractionated whole blood. V lost 5 bases and J lost 4; bases outside the gene matches: 17. Germline-derived CDR1 and CDR2 are SGHTA and FQGNSA. The CDR3 runs 18 residues. This clonotype occurred many times. Attachment of unique molecular identifiers to individual cDNA molecules was performed in the library. MiXCR, applied by TCRdb to the 5' RACE reads, yields one record per CDR3 protein. The table records approximately 150,000 distinct CDR3 sequences, 3.5% to 5% of them present only once.

The chain uses TRBV7-2 and TRBJ1-1, with TRBD1 identical over 9 bases. This TCR was recovered from a female donor in good health. In DNA form, the CDR3 reads TGTGCCAGCAGCCCCCTCCCTGGTACAGGGGGCGGCGGCACTGAAGCTTTCTTT. This translates into CASSPLPGTGGGGTEAFF.